This T cell receptor (beta chain) was found in a study of post-analysis software for immune sequencing data. Study in general: Patients with relapsing-remitting, secondary progressive and progressive-relapsing multiple sclerosis courses were all represented. Study-level findings and limits: About five TRBV segments, including TRBV5-6, TRBV5-1 and TRBV20-1, were more frequent in patients than controls.

Points on this clonotype: Its cognate antigen is unknown.

The V end was cut by 4 bases, the J end by 9 bases, with 13 bases between. The CDR3 length is 12 residues. Germline V gene data show CDR1 as SQVTM and CDR2 as ANQGSEA. Unique-molecular-identifier-tagged TCR beta cDNA libraries were used. TCRdb fed the PCR reads into MiXCR, producing one record per CDR3 protein. The table has about 770,000 distinct CDR3 sequences, about 45% seen once; the top ten hold roughly 4.5%. The sample comprised blood. The chain uses TRBV29-1 and TRBJ2-1; tentatively, D is TRBD1 or TRBD2 (5 bases each). The sequence was collected from a girl aged 10 to 17 with multiple sclerosis. The CDR3 bases are TGCAGCGTTGTGGGGCTAGCTGGTGAGCAGTTCTTC. Protein product: CSVVGLAGEQFF.